The clone carrying this T cell receptor (beta chain) has a single count. The target antigen is unknown. Primers included in the PCR were 60 Vbeta and 13 Jbeta primers. Using immunoSEQ multiplex PCR, the repertoire was profiled, and TCRdb retains in-frame clones only, with some absent. There are around 150,000 clones in the sample; about three quarters occur only once, and approximately 3% lies in the top ten. These data originate in a study of cytomegalovirus exposure and HLA in healthy donors. Study-wide results and limits: Association of a missense DCLRE1C variant with TCR beta V- and J-gene trimming was reported in a later analysis.

CDR3 length: 16 residues. Trimming took 3 bases from V and 4 from J; bases not matched to a gene: 11. Germline CDR1 and CDR2: SGHAT and FQNNGV. The sequencing sample was made of PBMCs. The receptor comes from a woman aged 40 to 50 in good health and CMV-seronegative. This chain links TRBV11-2 with TRBJ1-2, with 7 bases matching TRBD1. The CDR3 loop reads CASSFGPRDSFYGYTF. DNA of the CDR3: TGTGCCAGCAGCTTTGGACCGAGGGACAGCTTCTATGGCTACACCTTC.